A single sample gave rise to the 10 T cell receptor beta chains below, sequenced in a study of CD8 T cells in ankylosing spondylitis. Study conclusions and caveats: Made up of eight highly homologous variants, a TCR beta motif appeared characteristic of ankylosing spondylitis blood.

A single record per CDR3 protein comes from TCRdb applying MiXCR to the 5' RACE reads. The table has more than 250,000 distinct CDR3 sequences, 6.5% to 10% seen once; the top ten hold more than 14%. These receptors' targets are unknown. The sample comprised blood, either unsorted or a sorted T cell fraction (not recorded which). All receptors derive from a male donor with ankylosing spondylitis.

This clonotype was detected ten times or more. The chain links TRBV5-1 to TRBJ2-2; 7 positions agree with TRBD1. The CDR3 length is 15 residues. Germline values: CDR1 SGHRS, CDR2 YFSETQ. The J segment lost 1 base and the V segment lost 3 bases, leaving 3 bases of the junction unmatched. The CDR3 protein is CASSSRTGNTGELFF. CDR3 DNA sequence: TGCGCCAGCAGCTCTAGGACAGGGAACACCGGGGAGCTGTTTTTT.

The gene calls are TRBV15 and TRBJ2-2, with 13 bases matching TRBD2. The CDR3 spans 17 residues. Germline values: CDR1 LNHNV, CDR2 YYDKDF (reference sequence). V lost 0 bases to trimming and J lost 7 bases; unmatched junction nucleotides: 5. CDR3 region: CATSRDRLAGGGGELFF. As DNA, the CDR3 is TGTGCCACCAGCAGAGATAGACTAGCGGGAGGTGGCGGGGAGCTGTTTTTT.

This clonotype was observed many times. V usage is TRBV20-1 and J usage is TRBJ2-1, with 11 bases matching TRBD2. The CDR3 totals 14 residues. V gave up 6 bases and J gave up 10 bases; unmatched junction bases: 11. Germline V CDR1 and CDR2: DFQATT, SNEGSKA (reference sequence). The CDR3: CSARGLAGGWEQFF. In nucleotides, the CDR3 is TGCAGTGCCCGAGGGCTAGCGGGAGGATGGGAGCAGTTCTTC.

This clonotype was seen a handful of times. The CDR3 nucleotides are TGTGCCAGCAGCTTAGCCCAGGGGGCGGCCCATGCGCTCACCTTC. It encodes CASSLAQGAAHALTF. The chain links TRBV7-8 to TRBJ1-2; TRBD1 matches at 8 bases. V was clipped by 0 bases and J by 13 bases; unmatched bases: 13. The CDR3 contains 15 residues. Germline CDR1 and CDR2: SGHVS and FQNEAQ.

Many counts were recorded for this clonotype. The chain is built from TRBV7-9 and TRBJ1-1, with no clear D. CDR1 SEHNR and CDR2 FQNEAQ come from the germline V gene (reference sequence). This CDR3 contains 14 residues. Trimming stripped 3 bases from V and 5 bases from J, with 13 bases between. The CDR3 sequence is CASSLARHGTEAFF. The CDR3, as DNA: TGTGCCAGCAGCTTGGCACGCCATGGGACTGAAGCTTTCTTT.

The V gene is TRBV27, the J gene TRBJ2-7; 10 bases fit TRBD1. Looked up from germline, CDR1 is MNHEY and CDR2 is SMNVEV (reference sequence). The CDR3 is 16 residues long. V shed 5 bases, J shed 0 bases, and the junction held 7 bases outside the gene matches. CDR3: CASSRGTGASSYEQYF. The DNA for the CDR3 is TGTGCCAGCAGTAGAGGGACAGGGGCGAGCTCCTACGAGCAGTACTTC.

This clonotype was found a few times. The genes are TRBV5-6 and TRBJ2-7; 10 bases are a match to TRBD1. V shed 3 bases, J shed 7 bases, and the junction held 10 bases outside the gene matches. The CDR3 has 15 residues. In germline, CDR1 is SGHDT, CDR2 YYEEEE. The CDR3 loop reads CASSYDRGRRYEQYF. CDR3 DNA sequence: TGTGCCAGCAGCTACGACAGGGGGCGCCGGTATGAGCAGTACTTC. The whole variable domain, filled in from reference TRBV5-6 and TRBJ2-7, reads DAGVTQSPTHLIKTRGQQVTLRCSPKSGHDTVSWYQQALGQGPQFIFQYYEEEERQRGNFPDRFSGHQFPNYSSELNVNALLLGDSALYLCASSYDRGRRYEQYFGPGTRLTVT.

This clonotype was recorded many times. V gene TRBV5-1 combines with J gene TRBJ2-3; 10 bases are a match to TRBD2. The germline CDR1 and CDR2 sequences are SGHRS and YFSETQ. The CDR3 has 16 amino acids. Germline trimming cut 0 bases from V and 0 bases from J; bases unmatched to any gene: 1. The CDR3 coding sequence is TGCGCCAGCAGCTTGGAGACTAGCGGGAGCACAGATACGCAGTATTTT. This sequence encodes CASSLETSGSTDTQYF.

This clonotype was detected only a few times. The gene calls are TRBV7-9 and TRBJ2-1; TRBD1 aligns across 8 bases. The CDR3 consists of 16 residues. The germline V gene encodes CDR1 SEHNR and CDR2 FQNEAQ (reference sequence). The trim removed 5 bases at V and 8 bases at J, leaving 14 bases unmatched. The CDR3 sequence is CASSPATGGNVHEQFF. The CDR3, as DNA: TGTGCCAGCAGCCCGGCAACAGGGGGGAATGTTCATGAGCAGTTCTTC.

In this sample, this clonotype turned up many times. The chain combines TRBV12-3 or TRBV12-4 with TRBJ2-5, with 7 bases lining up with TRBD1. V lost 5 bases to trimming and J lost 6 bases; unmatched junction nucleotides: 9. The CDR3 spans 14 residues. The CDR3 sequence is CASSLDRFTKTQYF. The CDR3 DNA reads TGTGCCAGCAGTCTGGACAGGTTTACAAAGACCCAGTACTTC.